This T cell receptor (beta chain) was captured by sequencing in a study of human T cells and chemical hapten exposure. Findings and caveats of the study: Clustering by CDR3 similarity yielded significantly more large clusters from expanded TCRs than controls.

Documented time point: patch test 2, 6 weeks after DPC sensitization. Stated treatment: therapeutic diphenylcyclopropenone sensitization with weekly scalp DPC. This clonotype was recorded at least ten times. Its antigen is unidentified. TCRdb re-called the RACE reads with MiXCR, one entry per CDR3 protein. The sample lists roughly 100,000 distinct CDR3 sequences, roughly a tenth seen once, with 2% to 2.5% in the top ten. CDR3 length equals 15 residues. V shed 2 bases and J shed 0 bases, with 8 bases lying between them. Germline V CDR1 and CDR2: MNHNY, SVGAGI (reference sequence). The rearrangement uses TRBV6-6 and TRBJ1-3; D unclear. The clonotype comes from a woman in her forties with alopecia areata. Some clones in this sample may be carry-over from other donors' samples. This material consisted of whole blood, taken in connection with sensitization to the hapten diphenylcyclopropenone (DPC). The CDR3 region is CASSYVFGSGNTIYF. The CDR3 bases are TGTGCCAGCAGTTACGTTTTCGGCTCTGGAAACACCATATATTTT.